This record covers a single TCR beta chain. This entry comes from a study of blood T cell repertoires in COVID-19. For the study at large: Donors in the United States, Italy and Spain gave samples during acute or convalescent COVID-19. T cells, B-cell-depleted T cells, or PBMCs supplied cDNA or gDNA.

Repertoires were generated with immunoSEQ multiplex PCR, while TCRdb's copy carries only in-frame clones and drops some. The table lists 250,000 or so clones, 80% to 90% of them singletons. This TCR derives from a woman between 40 and 55 years old who had recovered from COVID-19. Material for sequencing was peripheral blood.

The CDR3 protein is CSVTPRNEQFF. Here the CDR3 DNA reads TGCAGCGTTACCCCTAGAAATGAGCAGTTCTTC. V usage is TRBV29-1 and J usage is TRBJ2-1; D not certain. In germline, CDR1 is SQVTM, CDR2 ANQGSEA. This CDR3 has 11 amino acids. V was trimmed by 5 bases and J by 7 bases, leaving 9 bases between them.